This T cell receptor beta chain was observed in a study of CD8+CD57+ T cells in acquired aplastic anemia. The sample holds one count of this clonotype. Profiling of TCR beta VDJ combinations and CDR3 sequences used genomic DNA as template. Each CDR3 protein is one row after TCRdb ran MiXCR on the reads. Among about 190,000 distinct CDR3 sequences, roughly 64% were seen once, and the ten largest hold 35% to 55%. The CDR3 totals 15 residues. Deletions cut 1 base from V and 4 bases from J, with 11 bases between. Germline CDR1 SGDLS, CDR2 YYNGEE. This chain links TRBV9 with TRBJ2-2; D gene uncertain. Sequencing was performed on sorted CD4+, CD8+, or CD8+CD57+ T cells (not recorded which) from PBMCs. This sequence was found in a human donor with severe aplastic anemia or a healthy control (not recorded which). For the CDR3, the DNA is TGTGCCAGCAGCGTATCACCAGCAGTCACCGGGGAGCTGTTTTTT. Residues: CASSVSPAVTGELFF.